This T cell receptor beta chain was identified during a study of PD-1 and CTLA-4 blockade in melanoma. Only one count was recorded for this clone. This CDR3 comprises 13 residues. Trimming shortened V by 1 base and J by 9 bases, and 10 bases separated the two germline ends. In germline, CDR1 is LNHNV, CDR2 YYDKDF (reference sequence). Repertoires were generated with immunoSEQ multiplex PCR, while TCRdb's copy carries only in-frame clones and drops some. The data show 28,000 or so clones, around 93% seen once. The specimen comprised CD8+ T cells from peripheral blood, sampled from a patient given anti-PD-1 treatment. The chain links TRBV15 to TRBJ2-1; TRBD1 or TRBD2 may be the D gene (5 bases each). The sequence came from a human donor with melanoma. The CDR3 is CATSRGGAGEQFF. CDR3 DNA: TGTGCCACCAGCAGAGGAGGGGCGGGTGAGCAGTTCTTC. The complete variable domain, with remaining parts taken from reference TRBV15 and TRBJ2-1, reads DAMVIQNPRYQVTQFGKPVTLSCSQTLNHNVMYWYQQKSSQAPKLLFHYYDKDFNNEADTPDNFQSRRPNTSFCFLDIRSPGLGDTAMYLCATSRGGAGEQFFGPGTRLTVL.